A single sample is the source of the 21 T cell receptor beta chains below, sequenced in a study of blood T cell repertoires in COVID-19. Libraries were prepared by immunoSEQ multiplex PCR; TCRdb keeps only in-frame clonotypes and omits some of them. The sample consists of approximately 37,000 clones, 87% of them appearing once. Sequencing was carried out using peripheral blood. Source of these receptors: an older man with active COVID-19.

The rearrangement joins TRBV7-9 to TRBJ2-1, with 9 bases aligning to TRBD2. V gave up 4 bases and J gave up 6 bases; unmatched junction bases: 10. The germline gives CDR1 SEHNR, CDR2 FQNEAQ (reference sequence). CDR3 length: 16 amino acids. The DNA for the CDR3 is TGTGCCAGCAGCTACGTTCCGGGACTAGCACTCAATGAGCAGTTCTTC. Encoded protein: CASSYVPGLALNEQFF.

For the CDR3, the DNA is TGTGCCAGCAGCGTAGTTGGCGGAGCTAGGTACGAGCAGTACTTC. Its translation: CASSVVGGARYEQYF. This sequence joins TRBV9 and TRBJ2-7; no firm D call. Trimming took 0 bases from V and 4 from J, leaving 14 bases between them. This CDR3 spans 15 amino acids. Germline V gives CDR1 SGDLS, CDR2 YYNGEE. Drawing the rest from reference TRBV9 and TRBJ2-7, the complete variable domain is DSGVTQTPKHLITATGQRVTLRCSPRSGDLSVYWYQQSLDQGLQFLIQYYNGEERAKGNILERFSAQQFPDLHSELNLSSLELGDSALYFCASSVVGGARYEQYFGPGTRLTVT.

This chain links TRBV27 with TRBJ2-2; TRBD1 aligns across 7 bases. Germline CDR1 is MNHEY and CDR2 is SMNVEV (reference sequence). The CDR3 extends over 19 amino acids. V gave up 3 bases and J gave up 5 bases; unmatched junction bases: 18. The CDR3 here is CASSFGAEGGALWTGELFF. Written as DNA, the CDR3 is TGTGCCAGCAGTTTTGGGGCTGAAGGGGGCGCTTTGTGGACCGGGGAGCTGTTTTTT.

The rearrangement joins TRBV4-1 to TRBJ2-1, with D perhaps matching TRBD2 (5 bases). Germline V gene sequence: CDR1 MGHRA, CDR2 YSYEKL. Trimming shortened V by 5 bases and J by 6 bases, and 14 bases separated the two germline ends. The CDR3 is 14 residues long. The CDR3 nucleotides read TGCGCCAGCAGCTTAGCGTTCCCGGGCAATGAGCAGTTCTTC. It specifies CASSLAFPGNEQFF.

This rearrangement joins TRBV7-8 to TRBJ2-2; maybe TRBD2 (6 bases). CDR3 size: 16 residues. The V and J ends lost 1 base and 7 bases respectively, with 16 bases between them. Per germline, CDR1 SGHVS and CDR2 FQNEAQ. DNA of the CDR3: TGTGCCAGCAGCTTAGATGCGGGGAGCCGGGGCGGGGAGCTGTTTTTT. This translates into CASSLDAGSRGGELFF.

The V gene is TRBV19, the J gene TRBJ2-1, with 8 bases that match TRBD2. CDR3 length: 16 residues. J gave up 7 bases and V 7 bases, and 15 bases lay outside the gene matches. Looked up from germline, CDR1 is LNHDA and CDR2 is SQIVND (reference sequence). This CDR3 reads CASTPYSGLVFNEQFF. The CDR3 nucleotides are TGTGCCAGTACCCCATACTCGGGACTAGTGTTTAATGAGCAGTTCTTC.

This chain uses TRBV2 with TRBJ2-1, with TRBD1 matching 7 bases. Germline V lookup: CDR1 SNHLY, CDR2 FYNNEI. This CDR3 has 13 amino acids. V was clipped by 6 bases and J by 7 bases; unmatched bases: 6. CDR3 bases: TGTGCCAGCAGCCGACAGGGACGGAATGAGCAGTTCTTC. Encoded protein: CASSRQGRNEQFF.

The rearrangement joins TRBV28 to TRBJ2-7; weak D call: TRBD2 (6 bases). The V gene's germline CDR1 is MDHEN and CDR2 SYDVKM. The V gene lost 6 bases and the J gene lost 0 bases, with 12 bases spanning the gap. This CDR3 has 14 amino acids. The chain's CDR3 is CASRSGTASYEQYF. CDR3 in DNA: TGTGCCAGCAGGTCCGGGACTGCCTCCTACGAGCAGTACTTC.

The chain combines TRBV28 with TRBJ1-2; 7 bases match TRBD1. Germline CDR1 reads MDHEN; CDR2 reads SYDVKM. With V trimmed by 4 bases and J by 0 bases, 11 bases remained unmatched. The CDR3 length is 17 residues. CDR3 in DNA: TGTGCCAGCAGTTCTACACCCAACAGGGGAACTAACTATGGCTACACCTTC. Translating gives CASSSTPNRGTNYGYTF.

The sample holds a few counts of this clone. The chain employs TRBV4-3 and TRBJ2-7, with D perhaps TRBD2 (6 bases). Trimming removed 5 bases at V and 4 bases at J, with 21 bases between. Germline V gene data show CDR1 as LGHNA and CDR2 as YSLEER. The CDR3 is 16 residues long. As DNA, the CDR3 is TGCGCCAGCAGCGAAGGGGCGTTCCGGGGGAAATACGAGCAGTACTTC. Its protein product is CASSEGAFRGKYEQYF.

This chain joins TRBV29-1 and TRBJ1-1; 10 nucleotides match TRBD1. V gave up 6 bases and J gave up 1 base; unmatched junction bases: 2. CDR1 is SQVTM and CDR2 is ANQGSEA in the germline V gene. The CDR3 has 13 amino acids. The DNA of the CDR3 is TGCAGCGTACGGGACAGGGGGAACACTGAAGCTTTCTTT. Protein sequence: CSVRDRGNTEAFF.

The chain recombines TRBV5-6 with TRBJ2-7; a weak D match, TRBD1 (7 bases). The V end was cut by 6 bases, the J end by 5 bases, with 18 bases between. The germline CDR1 and CDR2 sequences are SGHDT and YYEEEE. CDR3 size: 14 residues. The CDR3 nucleotides read TGTGCCAGCACTCTCAGGGGGGCGAAAAACGAGCAGTACTTC. Translating gives CASTLRGAKNEQYF.

This clone appeared a few times. This chain links TRBV3-1 (or the pseudogene TRBV3-2) with TRBJ2-7, with D maybe TRBD2 (6 bases). Per the germline V gene, CDR1 is LGHDT and CDR2 is YNNKEL (reference sequence). This CDR3 region has 15 residues. The V end was cut by 7 bases, the J end by 0 bases, with 16 bases between. The DNA for the CDR3 is TGTGCCAGCAAGGAAGTCGGGGGTAGCTCCTACGAGCAGTACTTC. It codes for CASKEVGGSSYEQYF.

This sequence joins TRBV3-1 (or the pseudogene TRBV3-2) and TRBJ2-3; a possible D gene is TRBD2 (6 bases). Trimming removed 5 bases at V and 0 bases at J, with 15 bases between. The CDR3 totals 16 residues. CDR1 LGHDT and CDR2 YNNKEL come from the germline V gene (reference sequence). CDR3 protein: CASSSGTRLSTDTQYF. The CDR3 DNA reads as TGTGCCAGCAGCTCCGGGACTCGGTTAAGCACAGATACGCAGTATTTT.

V and J are TRBV24-1 and TRBJ2-4; 9 nucleotides align to TRBD1. Trimming cost V 3 bases and J 8 bases; bases outside gene matches: 7. CDR1 and CDR2 from the germline V gene are KGHDR and SFDVKD. The CDR3 extends over 15 amino acids. The CDR3 spells CATSDPGTGTDIQYF. The DNA of the CDR3 is TGTGCCACCAGTGATCCCGGGACAGGGACGGACATTCAGTACTTC.

This rearrangement joins TRBV15 to TRBJ1-4; 9 positions match TRBD1. V dropped 4 bases and J dropped 4; count of bases not matched to a gene: 1. The CDR3 is made up of 14 amino acids. In germline, CDR1 is LNHNV, CDR2 YYDKDF (reference sequence). The CDR3 spells CATSKTGGNEKLFF. For the CDR3, the DNA is TGTGCCACCAGCAAGACAGGGGGTAATGAAAAACTGTTTTTT.

The rearrangement links TRBV11-2 to TRBJ2-3, with D maybe TRBD1 (6 bases). Germline V gives CDR1 SGHAT, CDR2 FQNNGV. The CDR3 is 13 residues long. V gave up 6 bases and J gave up 8 bases, with 15 bases separating them. CDR3 loop: CASRVGGSGTQYF. The CDR3 DNA sequence: TGTGCCAGCAGGGTAGGGGGATCGGGTACGCAGTATTTT.

The rearrangement joins TRBV4-3 to TRBJ2-7, with D perhaps TRBD1 (5 bases). Germline V gene data show CDR1 as LGHNA and CDR2 as YSLEER. The CDR3 totals 15 residues. Deletions cut 1 base from V and 0 bases from J, with 10 bases between. The CDR3 protein is CASSQGTGASYEQYF. Written as DNA, the CDR3 is TGCGCCAGCAGCCAAGGTACAGGAGCCTCCTACGAGCAGTACTTC.

The chain has TRBV5-4 and TRBJ2-2, with D perhaps TRBD1 (6 bases). V was shortened by 4 bases and J by 5 bases, with 15 bases between the two germline ends. This CDR3 contains 15 residues. CDR1 and CDR2 from the germline V gene are SGHNT and YYREEE (reference sequence). The CDR3 here is CASSLGRGSTGELFF. The CDR3 DNA reads TGTGCCAGCAGCCTTGGCAGGGGTAGTACCGGGGAGCTGTTTTTT.

The CDR3 sequence is CATSDFMGARTDTQYF. CDR3 in DNA: TGTGCCACCAGTGATTTTATGGGGGCGCGGACAGATACGCAGTATTTT. The rearrangement uses TRBV24-1 and TRBJ2-3, with D possibly being TRBD1 (6 bases). The V end was cut by 1 base, the J end by 3 bases, with 13 bases between. Per the germline V gene, CDR1 is KGHDR and CDR2 is SFDVKD. This CDR3 is 16 amino acids long.

For the CDR3, the DNA is TGTGCCAGCTCACCGCAGCGGGAGGGATACAATGAGCAGTTCTTC. It is translated as CASSPQREGYNEQFF. This chain uses TRBV18 with TRBJ2-1; 10 bases fit TRBD2. V was pared by 3 bases and J by 4 bases, with 3 bases of the junction left unmatched. CDR1 KGHSH and CDR2 LQKENI come from the germline V gene. CDR3 length: 15 amino acids.